This TCR beta chain came from a study of Graves' ophthalmopathy and Graves' hyperthyroidism (dated by TCRdb to between 2018 and 2020). The study in broad terms: Peripheral blood was collected at initial diagnosis, prior to any treatment. In a handful of hyperthyroidism patients, the T-cell repertoire of thyroid tissue was compared with the T-cell repertoire of blood. The study used signatures of the TCR beta repertoire to tell Graves' ophthalmopathy apart from Graves' hyperthyroidism and to predict which patients would progress to ophthalmopathy. An independent validation cohort was composed of 18 hyperthyroidism patients and around 16 patients who later progressed from hyperthyroidism to ophthalmopathy. To explore V-J signatures distinguishing ophthalmopathy from hyperthyroidism, a discovery set of under 110 patients (roughly 45 ophthalmopathy, 57 stable hyperthyroidism) was enrolled. After sampling, hyperthyroidism patients received methimazole starting at 30 mg daily, and ophthalmopathy patients received high-dose intravenous methylprednisolone. In total, 135 blood samples were TCR-sequenced: fewer than 50 ophthalmopathy, some 72 hyperthyroidism and approximately 17 hyperthyroidism-to-ophthalmopathy patients. Findings and caveats that apply to the study as a whole: In validation, the model predicted ophthalmopathy progression with more than 55% sensitivity and approximately 78% specificity; around twelve predicted patients were CT-confirmed with GO in a median of approximately six months. No statistical method was used to predetermine the sample size, and group allocation was not hidden from the investigators. In cross-validation, the 13-signature model distinguished ophthalmopathy from stable hyperthyroidism with just over 85% sensitivity and 81.08% specificity, while in the test set the corresponding values were around 79% and 71%. Most expanded thyroid clonotypes with a frequency above 0.001 also appeared in blood, which suggests that blood repertoires may reflect the immune response in the thyroid.

The germline V gene yields SNHLY for CDR1 and FYNNEI for CDR2. The CDR3 holds 13 amino acids from the cysteine to the phenylalanine. Of the read, only the CDR3 DNA is kept; its 39 bases are in frame from base 1. Only a few counts were recorded for this clonotype. Its antigen has not been determined. A clone one base away is much larger, so this may be a read error. The ophthalmopathy patients had moderately to severely active disease, with a Clinical Activity Score of 3 or higher, a NOSPECS grade of 4 or higher, and a disease duration of less than 3 months. Patients were excluded if they had other autoimmune diseases, uncontrolled infections, pregnancy or lactation. Clinical symptoms, serum thyroxine, TRAb, thyroid ultrasound and orbital computed tomography formed the basis of the diagnosis. Using Ficoll-Paque density gradient centrifugation, PBMCs were isolated from about 10 ml of fresh peripheral blood. Total RNA was extracted with Trizol reagent and quality-checked on an Agilent 2100 Bioanalyzer.

TCR beta CDR3 regions were amplified from RNA transcripts for repertoire sequencing. The first round was an RT-PCR using HTBI primers with the Qiagen OneStep RT-PCR kit, and this first round was followed by a second-round multiplex PCR, then size selection and purification. The libraries underwent paired-end sequencing with 100 bp reads on an Illumina HiSeq2000. The published analysis was carried out like this. Reads were processed with SOAPnuke, discarding reads with adapters, uncalled bases, mean Phred below 15, or no exact constant-primer or identifier match. High-quality paired reads were merged with COPE v1.2.5. Unique nucleotide sequences were defined as clonotypes and aligned to IMGT TRB V, D and J references using MiTCR v1.1. Analysis was restricted to V-J combinations with a frequency above 0.0001, which covered roughly 99% of repertoires. For each V-J combination, a TCR clonal expansion and chaos score was defined as the ratio of F50 clonal expansion to chaos observed in the TCRdist matrix. Welch's t-statistics and random forest were used to narrow the features down to 10 to 15 V-J combinations, which were then fed into a naive Bayes classifier. The Morisita-Horn index was used to measure how similar the thyroid and blood repertoires were. Through fastp at Q25 and MiXCR, TCRdb rebuilt clones from the public reads, retaining in-frame beta chains. Each CDR3 protein gets just one entry, which takes the most common genes and DNA from the rows behind it. These V and J calls derive from TCRdb rather than the authors' analysis. This sample has about 740,000 distinct CDR3 sequences in its table, and about 44% of those were observed once. The top ten hold 44% of the sample.

The V and J genes are TRBV2 and TRBJ1-1; TRBD1 matches 7 bases in the middle. The material sequenced was peripheral blood. This TCR was sampled from an adult man with Graves' ophthalmopathy. The CDR3 here reads CASKAGGKTEASF. The base sequence is TGTGCCAGCAAGGCAGGGGGAAAAACTGAAGCTTCCTTT. The CDR3 plus the reference TRBV2 and TRBJ1-1 genes for the other parts give the full variable domain: EPEVTQTPSHQVTQMGQEVILRCVPISNHLYFYWYRQILGQKVEFLVSFYNNEISEKSEIFDDQFSVERPDGSNFTLKIRSTKLEDSAMYFCASKAGGKTEASFGQGTRLTVV.